The next 8 T cell receptor beta chains were all read from a single sample in a study of technical replicates of blood from four donors. Repertoires were generated with immunoSEQ multiplex PCR, while TCRdb's copy carries only in-frame clones and drops some. Altogether tens of thousands of clones are present, nearly 97% being singletons, with the ten largest covering around 0.37%. The specimen was T cells isolated from PBMCs. The receptors shown here come from a human donor in good health.

The rearrangement joins TRBV10-3 to TRBJ2-7; 8 nucleotides match TRBD2. Trimming removed 9 bases from V and 7 bases from J; junction bases left unmatched: 14. The CDR3 contains 14 residues. From germline, CDR1 is ENHRY and CDR2 SYGVKD. CDR3 in amino acids: CAISSGLSNGEQYF. For the CDR3, the DNA is TGTGCCATTTCTAGCGGGCTCTCTAACGGGGAGCAGTACTTC.

V is TRBV7-2 and J is TRBJ2-1; 7 bases are a match to TRBD2. CDR3 length equals 15 residues. The V segment lost 8 bases and the J segment 5 bases; nucleotides outside the gene matches: 12. The germline V gene encodes CDR1 SGHTA and CDR2 FQGNSA. The CDR3 DNA is TGTGCCAGCCTACTGGGGGGGGGATTCCACAATGAGCAGTTCTTC. Encoded protein: CASLLGGGFHNEQFF.

V gene TRBV6-1 combines with J gene TRBJ1-3; 7 nucleotides align to TRBD1. Germline CDR1 and CDR2: MNHNS and SASEGT. V gave up 2 bases and J gave up 4 bases; unmatched junction bases: 8. This CDR3 spans 16 amino acids. CDR3 DNA: TGTGCCAGCAGTGAAAGTGAGGGGGCGCGAGGAAACACCATATATTTT. Residues: CASSESEGARGNTIYF.

The chain joins TRBV6-1 to TRBJ2-7; no clear D. The CDR3 is 15 residues long. Per the germline V gene, CDR1 is MNHNS and CDR2 is SASEGT. The germline V and J ends were trimmed by 2 bases and 3 bases, with 14 bases remaining between them. CDR3 loop: CASSEQFGQVYEQYF. CDR3 bases: TGTGCCAGCAGTGAACAGTTTGGCCAGGTCTACGAGCAGTACTTC.

The chain joins TRBV5-4 to TRBJ2-5; 7 nucleotides agree with TRBD1. CDR1 and CDR2 from the germline V gene are SGHNT and YYREEE (reference sequence). V gave up 6 bases and J gave up 5 bases; unmatched junction bases: 10. The CDR3 spans 14 residues. CDR3: CASTPKGGGETQYF. The DNA of the CDR3 is TGTGCCAGCACCCCCAAAGGGGGCGGGGAGACCCAGTACTTC.

The table lists this clone with a count of one. The V gene is TRBV29-1, the J gene TRBJ2-3, with TRBD2 matching over 9 bases. The CDR3 spans 13 residues. The ends lost 7 bases at V and 5 bases at J; junction bases unmatched: 7. Germline values: CDR1 SQVTM, CDR2 ANQGSEA. CDR3 loop: CSGLAGEVDTQYF. CDR3 nucleotides: TGCAGCGGATTAGCGGGAGAGGTAGATACGCAGTATTTT.

The chain recombines TRBV19 with TRBJ2-2; D possibly corresponds to TRBD2 (6 bases). CDR1 LNHDA and CDR2 SQIVND come from the germline V gene (reference sequence). The CDR3 is 15 residues long. Deletions cut 9 bases from V and 3 bases from J, with 17 bases between. CDR3 sequence: CASQSGGGHTGELFF. As DNA, the CDR3 is TGTGCCAGCCAATCCGGGGGTGGTCACACCGGGGAGCTGTTTTTT.

V is TRBV29-1 and J is TRBJ2-1; the match to TRBD2 covers 8 bases. V was clipped by 4 bases and J by 9 bases; unmatched bases: 11. The CDR3 sequence is 14 residues long. CDR1 SQVTM and CDR2 ANQGSEA come from the germline V gene. CDR3 region: CSVGSSGSAREQFF. The CDR3 bases are TGCAGCGTTGGGAGCAGCGGGAGTGCGCGTGAGCAGTTCTTC.